This entry lists 24 T cell receptor beta chains sequenced from one sample in a study of blood T cell repertoires in COVID-19. TCRdb's copy holds only in-frame clones and misses some; the assay was immunoSEQ multiplex PCR. Found here are around 81,000 clones, over 70% of them singletons; the top ten hold more than 10%. The sample taken for sequencing was peripheral blood. The receptors were sampled from a human donor in a cohort sampled during active COVID-19.

The rearrangement joins TRBV20-1 to TRBJ1-1; D is uncertain. The CDR3 runs 11 residues. Germline CDR1 and CDR2: DFQATT and SNEGSKA (reference sequence). Trimming shortened V by 5 bases and J by 1 base, and 5 bases separated the two germline ends. CDR3 amino acids: CSAPRNTEAFF. The CDR3 DNA reads TGCAGTGCTCCCAGGAACACTGAAGCTTTCTTT.

This chain links TRBV9 with TRBJ2-5; D perhaps matches TRBD1 (5 bases). The CDR3 is 14 residues long. Germline V lookup: CDR1 SGDLS, CDR2 YYNGEE. Trimming shortened V by 4 bases and J by 1 base, and 11 bases separated the two germline ends. CDR3 loop: CASSSRQSQETQYF. CDR3 DNA: TGTGCCAGCAGCAGTCGACAGTCCCAAGAGACCCAGTACTTC.

This rearrangement joins TRBV2 to TRBJ2-5; 11 nucleotides match TRBD1. This CDR3 contains 14 residues. The junction had 9 bases not matched to a gene; V was cut back by 9 bases and J by 6 bases. Germline V lookup: CDR1 SNHLY, CDR2 FYNNEI. The CDR3 here is CARSGTGGFKTQYF. The DNA for the CDR3 is TGTGCCAGGTCAGGGACAGGGGGTTTCAAGACCCAGTACTTC.

V and J are TRBV27 and TRBJ1-1, with D unclear. The CDR3 runs 14 residues. The germline V gene has CDR1 MNHEY and CDR2 SMNVEV (reference sequence). V was clipped by 3 bases and J by 1 base, with 9 bases between them. CDR3 residues: CASSLRGSNTEAFF. The CDR3 DNA is TGTGCCAGCAGTTTGCGGGGATCGAACACTGAAGCTTTCTTT.

J is TRBJ2-3 and V is TRBV7-8; 8 bases align to TRBD1. The CDR3 loop spans 15 amino acids. Germline-derived CDR1 and CDR2 are SGHVS and FQNEAQ. V lost 5 bases and J lost 4; bases outside the gene matches: 8. The CDR3 spells CASSPGQGGPDTQYF. Written as DNA, the CDR3 is TGTGCCAGCAGCCCAGGACAGGGTGGGCCAGATACGCAGTATTTT.

The J gene is TRBJ2-5, the V gene TRBV2, with unresolved D. Germline V gives CDR1 SNHLY, CDR2 FYNNEI. The CDR3 contains 11 residues. Deletions cut 3 bases from V and 5 bases from J, with 4 bases between. The CDR3, as DNA: TGTGCCAGCAGTGAGGAGGAGACCCAGTACTTC. This codes for CASSEEETQYF. Combining the CDR3 with reference TRBV2 and TRBJ2-5 gives the whole variable domain EPEVTQTPSHQVTQMGQEVILRCVPISNHLYFYWYRQILGQKVEFLVSFYNNEISEKSEIFDDQFSVERPDGSNFTLKIRSTKLEDSAMYFCASSEEETQYFGPGTRLLVL.

A few counts support this clone. CDR3 protein: CASSEGKRGDSQETQYF. The CDR3 nucleotides read TGTGCCAGCAGTGAAGGAAAGCGGGGGGACTCACAAGAGACCCAGTACTTC. This sequence joins TRBV6-1 and TRBJ2-5; 9 nucleotides agree with TRBD2. Losses at the gene ends were 1 base for V and 2 bases for J; bases not matched to a gene: 8. CDR3 length: 17 amino acids. The V gene's germline CDR1 is MNHNS and CDR2 SASEGT.

The J gene is TRBJ1-4, the V gene TRBV2; 10 bases line up with TRBD1. The CDR3 has 18 amino acids. With 6 bases clipped from V and 0 bases from J, the junction kept 10 bases outside the gene matches. Germline CDR1 is SNHLY and CDR2 is FYNNEI. Written as DNA, the CDR3 is TGTGCCAGCAGCCCTTACCCCGGACAGGGGGCAACTAATGAAAAACTGTTTTTT. Its protein product is CASSPYPGQGATNEKLFF. The variable domain in full, with the rest retrieved from reference TRBV2 and TRBJ1-4, is EPEVTQTPSHQVTQMGQEVILRCVPISNHLYFYWYRQILGQKVEFLVSFYNNEISEKSEIFDDQFSVERPDGSNFTLKIRSTKLEDSAMYFCASSPYPGQGATNEKLFFGSGTQLSVL.

There are a few counts of this clone. V is TRBV7-2 and J is TRBJ2-2, with D possibly matching TRBD2 (6 bases). CDR3 length: 16 amino acids. Trimming cost V 1 base and J 7 bases, with 16 bases left between them. CDR1 is SGHTA and CDR2 is FQGNSA in the germline V gene. CDR3 in amino acids: CASSLDSGGLGGELFF. The CDR3 region has the DNA TGTGCCAGCAGCTTAGATTCCGGGGGTCTTGGCGGGGAGCTGTTTTTT.

The chain couples TRBV29-1 to TRBJ1-3, with D maybe TRBD1 (6 bases). This CDR3 spans 14 amino acids. The germline V and J ends were trimmed by 5 bases and 0 bases, with 11 bases remaining between them. Germline values: CDR1 SQVTM, CDR2 ANQGSEA. The DNA of the CDR3 is TGCAGCGTTCGGACAGCAAGCTCTGGAAACACCATATATTTT. Translating gives CSVRTASSGNTIYF. Full variable domain (rest looked up from reference TRBV29-1 and TRBJ1-3): SAVISQKPSRDICQRGTSLTIQCQVDSQVTMMFWYRQQPGQSLTLIATANQGSEATYESGFVIDKFPISRPNLTFSTLTVSNMSPEDSSIYLCSVRTASSGNTIYFGEGSWLTVV.

This clone has just a few counts. The J gene is TRBJ2-5, the V gene TRBV3-1 (or the pseudogene TRBV3-2), with a weak D call TRBD2 (7 bases). Germline CDR1 reads LGHDT; CDR2 reads YNNKEL (reference sequence). The CDR3 extends over 16 amino acids. V lost 2 bases and J 3 bases, leaving 16 bases between the germline ends. The CDR3 is CASSQISRGGEETQYF. As DNA, the CDR3 is TGTGCCAGCAGCCAAATTTCCAGGGGAGGGGAAGAGACCCAGTACTTC.

V is TRBV5-1 and J is TRBJ2-5; 8 bases line up with TRBD1. Losses at the gene ends were 5 bases for V and 2 bases for J; bases not matched to a gene: 8. The germline V gene encodes CDR1 SGHRS and CDR2 YFSETQ. This CDR3 contains 15 residues. CDR3: CASSPVGQGQETQYF. The CDR3 coding sequence is TGCGCCAGCAGTCCTGTAGGACAGGGACAAGAGACCCAGTACTTC.

This clone was recorded only once. The chain joins TRBV27 to TRBJ1-1, with D perhaps matching TRBD1 (5 bases). The CDR3 totals 13 residues. V lost 8 bases and J 8 bases, leaving 18 bases between the germline ends. Germline loops: CDR1 MNHEY, CDR2 SMNVEV (reference sequence). The CDR3 here is CASVPRPPGEAFF. The CDR3 DNA is TGTGCCAGCGTTCCTCGACCCCCAGGGGAAGCTTTCTTT.

This clone was seen at least ten times. This sequence joins TRBV10-3 and TRBJ2-5; D is possibly TRBD1 (6 bases). The CDR3 consists of 14 residues. V lost 4 bases and J lost 1, with 10 bases in between. CDR1 is ENHRY and CDR2 is SYGVKD in the germline V gene. CDR3 in DNA: TGTGCCATCAGTGGCCGGGACACCCAAGAGACCCAGTACTTC. Translation: CAISGRDTQETQYF.

Relative to its sample, this clone is medium-sized. The rearrangement joins TRBV19 to TRBJ2-1; D unclear. The V end lost 6 bases, the J end lost 10 bases, and 13 bases lay between the germline ends. Looked up from germline, CDR1 is LNHDA and CDR2 is SQIVND (reference sequence). The CDR3 has 12 amino acids. The CDR3 sequence: CASSRAHYEQFF. CDR3 DNA sequence: TGTGCCAGTAGCCGAGCCCATTACGAGCAGTTCTTC.

The chain uses TRBV7-2 and TRBJ2-5; TRBD2 matches at 8 bases. With 2 bases clipped from V and 5 bases from J, the junction kept 10 bases outside the gene matches. CDR1 and CDR2 from the germline V gene are SGHTA and FQGNSA. This CDR3 comprises 16 residues. CDR3 DNA sequence: TGTGCCAGCAGCTTAACCCTAGCGGGCATTTGGGAGACCCAGTACTTC. Its protein is CASSLTLAGIWETQYF.

The chain combines TRBV18 with TRBJ2-5; TRBD2 matches at 11 bases. The CDR3 is 16 amino acids. Germline V gene lookup returns CDR1 KGHSH and CDR2 LQKENI. The J segment lost 2 bases and the V segment lost 2 bases, leaving 4 bases of the junction unmatched. CDR3 region: CASSPTGLAGQETQYF. The CDR3 nucleotides read TGTGCCAGCTCACCAACAGGACTAGCGGGTCAAGAGACCCAGTACTTC. Variable domain in full (rest from reference TRBV18 and TRBJ2-5): NAGVMQNPRHLVRRRGQEARLRCSPMKGHSHVYWYRQLPEEGLKFMVYLQKENIIDESGMPKERFSAEFPKEGPSILRIQQVVRGDSAAYFCASSPTGLAGQETQYFGPGTRLLVL.

V usage is TRBV6-5 and J usage is TRBJ1-2, with 7 nucleotides matching TRBD1. The CDR3 is 14 amino acids. Per the germline V gene, CDR1 is MNHEY and CDR2 is SVGAGI. V trimming: 6 bases; J trimming: 1 base; junction bases outside the gene matches: 5. The CDR3 nucleotides are TGTGCCAGCAGCGATGGACAGGATAACTATGGCTACACCTTC. It translates to CASSDGQDNYGYTF.

The J gene is TRBJ2-3, the V gene TRBV7-3, with unresolved D. Germline CDR1 is SGHTA and CDR2 is FQGTGA. V lost 5 bases, J lost 0 bases, and 6 bases lay in between. The CDR3 totals 13 residues. CDR3 DNA sequence: TGTGCCAGCAGCATCAGTAGCACAGATACGCAGTATTTT. As protein: CASSISSTDTQYF. The full variable domain, in which reference TRBV7-3 and TRBJ2-3 provide the parts outside the CDR3, is GAGVSQTPSNKVTEKGKYVELRCDPISGHTALYWYRQSLGQGPEFLIYFQGTGAADDSGLPNDRFFAVRPEGSVSTLKIQRTERGDSAVYLCASSISSTDTQYFGPGTRLTVL.

This clone has just one count. J is TRBJ2-6 and V is TRBV28, with 8 bases lining up with TRBD2. The germline V gene encodes CDR1 MDHEN and CDR2 SYDVKM. The CDR3 is made up of 18 amino acids. Trimming took 5 bases from V and 3 from J; bases not matched to a gene: 12. CDR3 region: CASSGGLGGGGGANVLTF. As DNA, the CDR3 is TGTGCCAGCAGTGGAGGCCTCGGGGGGGGCGGTGGGGCCAACGTCCTGACTTTC.

Note on this clone: Compared with germline, one end of the junction differs, possibly owing to a read error. The V call is TRBV24-1, the J call TRBJ2-2, with 15 bases lining up with TRBD2. This CDR3 is 15 amino acids long. From germline, CDR1 is KGHDR and CDR2 SFDVKD. The CDR3 region has the DNA TGCGCCTCCGGACTAGCGGGAGGGGGACCCGGGGAGCTGTTTTTT. It specifies CASGLAGGGPGELFF.

The V call is TRBV20-1, the J call TRBJ2-7; D unclear. CDR1 DFQATT and CDR2 SNEGSKA come from the germline V gene (reference sequence). V was trimmed by 6 bases and J by 6 bases, leaving 12 bases between them. The CDR3 has 11 residues. In DNA form, the CDR3 reads TGCAGTGCCGCGCTAACTTCCGAGCAGTACTTC. This translates into CSAALTSEQYF.

The V call is TRBV9, the J call TRBJ1-2; D remains ambiguous. V shed 3 bases and J shed 5 bases, with 14 bases lying between them. This CDR3 spans 14 amino acids. Germline CDR1 and CDR2: SGDLS and YYNGEE. CDR3 DNA sequence: TGTGCCAGCAGCGCAACACGGACGGGGTATGGCTACACCTTC. This encodes CASSATRTGYGYTF.

The chain combines TRBV5-1 with TRBJ2-3; the D is unclear. V was pared by 0 bases and J by 3 bases, with 5 bases between. Looked up from germline, CDR1 is SGHRS and CDR2 is YFSETQ. The CDR3 extends over 13 amino acids. The CDR3: CASSLGATDTQYF. The DNA for the CDR3 is TGCGCCAGCAGCTTGGGGGCGACAGATACGCAGTATTTT.